Listed below are T cell receptor beta chains from one sample, sequenced in a study of CD8 T cells in Susac syndrome. Using its own MiXCR run on the immunoSEQ multiplex PCR reads, TCRdb lists one record per CDR3 protein. Altogether 95,000 to 150,000 distinct CDR3 sequences are present, over 90% being singletons, with the ten largest covering 0.28%. The sequenced sample was CD8+ T cells from PBMCs. Receptors originate from a human donor with Susac syndrome. The CDR3 runs from the conserved cysteine through the conserved F or W. Fields, in order: V gene, J gene, clone size, D gene, CDR3 protein, CDR3 DNA. The D gene is left open where the match is weak. Clone size is given for some rows only: seen once, a few or many times, or a class if the clone is expanded.

TRBV29-1	TRBJ2-7	.	.	CSVEEDYEQYF	TGCAGCGTTGAAGAAGACTACGAGCAGTACTTC
TRBV20-1	TRBJ2-7	.	.	CSAHLGPQFSHEQYF	TGCAGTGCTCATCTGGGACCGCAATTCTCCCACGAGCAGTACTTC
TRBV4-3	TRBJ2-1	.	.	CAGSQKSHNEQFF	TGCGCCGGCAGCCAAAAATCCCACAATGAGCAGTTCTTC
TRBV18	TRBJ1-6	.	.	CASSPSGINSPLHF	TGTGCCAGCTCACCTTCGGGCATTAATTCACCCCTCCACTTT
TRBV11-2	TRBJ2-1	.	TRBD2	CASSSSSGTGNEQFF	TGTGCCAGCAGCTCCTCTAGCGGCACCGGCAATGAGCAGTTCTTC
TRBV29-1	TRBJ2-2	.	TRBD2	CSVEGGGTGELFF	TGCAGCGTTGAAGGGGGGGGAACCGGGGAGCTGTTTTTT
TRBV6-5	TRBJ2-7	once	TRBD1	CASIGQGASEQYF	TGTGCCAGCATCGGACAGGGGGCGAGCGAGCAGTACTTC
TRBV15	TRBJ1-1	.	.	CATSQGTEAFF	TGTGCCACCAGCCAGGGAACTGAAGCTTTCTTT
TRBV13	TRBJ1-1	.	.	CASSLGDGEAFF	TGTGCCAGCAGCCTGGGGGATGGGGAAGCTTTCTTT
TRBV19	TRBJ1-5	.	.	CASSIAFYSNQPQHF	TGTGCCAGTAGTATCGCGTTTTATAGCAATCAGCCCCAGCATTTT
TRBV9	TRBJ2-1	.	TRBD2	CASSLKGLGNEQFF	TGTGCCAGCAGCCTTAAGGGACTAGGCAATGAGCAGTTCTTC
TRBV4-2	TRBJ2-5	.	TRBD2	CASSQVLGGETQYF	TGTGCCAGCAGCCAAGTCCTCGGGGGGGAGACCCAGTACTTC
TRBV29-1	TRBJ1-2	.	TRBD1	CSVERGQPNYGYTF	TGCAGCGTTGAGAGGGGACAGCCAAACTATGGCTACACCTTC
TRBV7-6	TRBJ2-3	.	TRBD1	CASSLGTVTTDTQYF	TGTGCCAGCAGCCTGGGGACAGTTACCACAGATACGCAGTATTTT
TRBV3-1	TRBJ2-7	few	.	CASSQDGQGNEQYF	TGTGCCAGCAGCCAAGATGGCCAGGGTAACGAGCAGTACTTC
TRBV10-3	TRBJ2-7	.	.	CAISPGMVEQYF	TGTGCCATCAGTCCAGGTATGGTCGAGCAGTACTTC
TRBV27	TRBJ2-3	few	TRBD2	CASSSLAGGPDTQYF	TGTGCCAGCAGTTCCCTAGCGGGGGGACCAGATACGCAGTATTTT
TRBV19	TRBJ1-4	.	.	CASKTNEKLFF	TGTGCCAGTAAGACTAATGAAAAACTGTTTTTT
TRBV18	TRBJ2-1	.	TRBD1	CASSPSTGAYGNEQFF	TGTGCCAGCTCACCATCGACAGGGGCGTATGGCAATGAGCAGTTCTTC
TRBV3-1	TRBJ1-1	.	.	CASSQDMQSNTEAFF	TGTGCCAGCAGCCAAGATATGCAGAGCAACACTGAAGCTTTCTTT
TRBV7-9	TRBJ2-3	once	.	CASSLESLDTQYF	TGTGCCAGCAGCTTAGAGTCTTTAGATACGCAGTATTTT
TRBV4-2	TRBJ2-7	.	.	CASSQVPPTVSYEQYF	TGTGCCAGCAGCCAAGTCCCCCCGACAGTCTCCTACGAGCAGTACTTC
TRBV15	TRBJ2-3	.	.	CATSRDVGGTDTQYF	TGTGCCACCAGCAGAGACGTGGGGGGCACAGATACGCAGTATTTT
TRBV29-1	TRBJ2-5	.	TRBD2	CSAPLAGRETQYF	TGCAGCGCTCCCTTAGCGGGCAGGGAGACCCAGTACTTC
TRBV19	TRBJ2-7	.	.	CASSSGWATYEQYF	TGTGCCAGTAGTTCGGGATGGGCCACCTACGAGCAGTACTTC